This TCR beta chain was captured by sequencing in a study of CD4+ T cells in melanoma. Findings and caveats of the study: Reportedly, melanoma neoantigen-specific CD4+ T cells showed varied differentiation states. CD8+ T cell, macrophage and B cell function reportedly correlated with neoantigen-specific CD4+ T cells.

Only in-frame clones appear in the TCRdb table, and some are missing; sequencing was by immunoSEQ multiplex PCR. Of roughly 4,700 clones listed, roughly three fifths are singletons. Points on this clone: Its cognate antigen is unknown.

The CDR3 contains 13 residues. Germline-derived CDR1 and CDR2 are MNHNY and SVGAGI (reference sequence). V was cut by 4 bases and J by 9 bases, with 16 bases left in between. The V call is TRBV6-6, the J call TRBJ2-7, with D uncertain. The sample taken for sequencing was cells from a culture (not recorded whether cultured in vitro). This sequence originates from a human donor with melanoma. The CDR3 is CASSSDTLGGQYF. As DNA, the CDR3 is TGTGCCAGCAGTTCTGACACGCTAGGTGGGCAGTACTTC.